This T cell receptor beta chain derives from a study of STAT5B mutations in CD4+ large granular lymphocyte leukemia. Worth noting for this clone: Its antigen is not known.

Per the authors' pipeline: Productive clonotypes were detectable down to 2.59 x 10-5 frequency. The assay was immunoSEQ multiplex PCR, and TCRdb's table has in-frame clones only and misses some. Clonal size and the V and J genes are those of that table, whereas D and trimming came from the DNA. The table records around 30,000 clones, about 74% of them present only once. Study-wide results and caveats: Compared with healthy controls (2/35), patient top clones favored TRBV06 (8/27). No patients shared main leukemic clonotypes, though 20% to 25% appeared at low frequency elsewhere.

The V gene's germline CDR1 is SGHNT and CDR2 YENEEA. This CDR3 spans 11 amino acids. Deletions cut 3 bases from V and 8 bases from J, with 7 bases between. Sequenced input: CD4+ T cells from blood buffy coats. This TCR was recovered from a human donor in good health. The genes are TRBV11-3 and TRBJ1-1, with a weak D call TRBD1 (6 bases). The CDR3 is CASSFQGEAFF. In DNA form, the CDR3 reads TGTGCCAGCAGCTTTCAGGGGGAAGCTTTCTTT.